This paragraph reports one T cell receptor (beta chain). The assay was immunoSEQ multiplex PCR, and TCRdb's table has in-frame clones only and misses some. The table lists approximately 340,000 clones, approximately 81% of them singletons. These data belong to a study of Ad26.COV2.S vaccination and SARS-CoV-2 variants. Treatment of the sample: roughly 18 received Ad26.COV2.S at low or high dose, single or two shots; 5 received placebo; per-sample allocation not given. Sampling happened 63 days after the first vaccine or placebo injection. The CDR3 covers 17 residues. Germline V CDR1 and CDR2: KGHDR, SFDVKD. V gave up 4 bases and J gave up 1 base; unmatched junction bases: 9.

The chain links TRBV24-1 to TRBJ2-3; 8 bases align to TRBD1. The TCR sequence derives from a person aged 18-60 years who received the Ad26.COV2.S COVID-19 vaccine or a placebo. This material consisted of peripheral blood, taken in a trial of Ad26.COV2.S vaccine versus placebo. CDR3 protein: CATSDQKPGQGTDTQYF. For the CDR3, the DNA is TGTGCCACCAGTGACCAGAAACCGGGACAGGGCACAGATACGCAGTATTTT.